This TCR beta chain was obtained from a study of blood T cell repertoires in COVID-19. Study as a whole: Samples of COVID-19 (acute and convalescent) were obtained from the United States, Italy and Spain. Sample material is recorded as cDNA or gDNA derived from T cells, B-cell-depleted T cells, or PBMCs.

How the authors handled the data: Cell counts per sample came from amplifying reference gene primers. Some clones are missing from TCRdb's copy, which holds only in-frame ones; the method was immunoSEQ multiplex PCR. The V and J calls and the clone size are those of that table, but D and trimming were determined from the DNA. Of 130,000 or so clones listed, approximately 80% are singletons. The CDR3 consists of 16 residues. In germline, CDR1 is LGHDT, CDR2 YNNKEL (reference sequence). Trimming left V 2 bases short and J 0 bases short, with 13 bases between. The sequencing sample was made of peripheral blood. The TCR originated in a human donor in a cohort sampled during active COVID-19. V usage is TRBV3-1 (or the pseudogene TRBV3-2) and J usage is TRBJ1-1; D remains ambiguous. The CDR3 spells CASSQNAGLVNTEAFF. The DNA for the CDR3 is TGTGCCAGCAGCCAAAACGCGGGCCTAGTGAACACTGAAGCTTTCTTT.